This note documents a single TCR beta chain sequence. A multiplex PCR was run with 60 Vbeta primers and 13 Jbeta primers. Measured with immunoSEQ multiplex PCR; TCRdb has only the in-frame clones, and not every one. The repertoire includes 85,000 to 100,000 clones, 86% of them detected once, and over 8.5% sits in the top ten. The record originates from a study of cytomegalovirus exposure and HLA in healthy donors. This CDR3 has 13 residues. V was trimmed by 5 bases and J by 11 bases, leaving 18 bases between them. Looked up from germline, CDR1 is SGHTA and CDR2 is FQGNSA. This rearrangement joins TRBV7-2 to TRBJ1-2, with D perhaps matching TRBD1 (5 bases). Sequencing was performed on PBMCs. The origin of this receptor is a man younger than 40 in good health and CMV-seropositive. DNA of the CDR3: TGTGCCAGCAGCCTTGGGGGGGGGAGAACGTACACCTTC. Translating gives CASSLGGGRTYTF.